These 30 T cell receptor beta chains came from one sample sequenced in a study of T cell repertoires in cytomegalovirus infection. A single record per CDR3 protein comes from TCRdb applying MiXCR to the reads. The table lists fewer than 950,000 distinct CDR3 sequences, around a third of them singletons. These receptors lack a known antigen. This specimen was cultured CD8+ T cells from PBMCs, taken from culture after CMV antigen stimulation. The receptors stem from a human donor in good health (CMV status not recorded). Some clones in this sample may be carry-over from other donors' samples.

This chain links TRBV19 with TRBJ2-3; D ambiguous. CDR3 length: 15 amino acids. CDR1 is LNHDA, CDR2 SQIVND, per germline (reference sequence). V lost 7 bases and J 2 bases, leaving 16 bases between the germline ends. DNA of the CDR3: TGTGCCAGTACCGAGAGAGTCAGGCTCACAGATACGCAGTATTTT. Translation: CASTERVRLTDTQYF.

This clonotype was seen a handful of times. CDR3 sequence reads: CSASLRRIGTEAFF. CDR3 in DNA: TGCAGTGCTAGTCTCCGGAGGATAGGAACTGAAGCTTTCTTT. The chain recombines TRBV20-1 with TRBJ1-1; no reliable D call. This CDR3 has 14 amino acids. Germline values: CDR1 DFQATT, CDR2 SNEGSKA (reference sequence). V was trimmed by 3 bases and J by 5 bases, leaving 16 bases between them.

The gene calls are TRBV20-1 and TRBJ2-1, with TRBD2 matching over 8 bases. From germline, CDR1 is DFQATT and CDR2 SNEGSKA (reference sequence). The CDR3 covers 14 residues. The V gene end was trimmed by 4 bases and the J gene end by 2 bases; junction bases not matched to a gene: 4. DNA for the CDR3: TGCAGTGCTACACGGGGGGGCCCCTACAATGAGCAGTTCTTC. This gives the protein CSATRGGPYNEQFF.

This clonotype was recorded a few times. J is TRBJ2-7 and V is TRBV19; no reliable D call. Germline V gene data show CDR1 as LNHDA and CDR2 as SQIVND (reference sequence). The CDR3 is 12 amino acids. Trimming took 4 bases from V and 4 from J, leaving 8 bases between them. The CDR3 is CASSSDLYEQYF. CDR3 DNA: TGTGCCAGTAGTAGCGACCTGTACGAGCAGTACTTC.

The rearrangement links TRBV4-3 to TRBJ1-6, with a weak D call TRBD1 (5 bases). The V gene lost 0 bases and the J gene lost 5 bases, with 17 bases spanning the gap. The CDR3 extends over 18 amino acids. The germline CDR1 and CDR2 sequences are LGHNA and YSLEER. CDR3 sequence: CASSQDLSWTTDNSPLHF. DNA for the CDR3: TGCGCCAGCAGCCAAGATTTGTCCTGGACAACCGATAATTCACCCCTCCACTTT.

To note about this clonotype: A much larger clone lies one base from this, so it may be a read error. CDR3 coding DNA: TGTGCCAGCAGCTTCCTAGCGGGACATAGCTCAGATACGCAGTATTTT. Amino acid sequence: CASSFLAGHSSDTQYF. This sequence joins TRBV7-2 and TRBJ2-3, with 9 nucleotides matching TRBD2. V lost 3 bases to trimming and J lost 4 bases; unmatched junction nucleotides: 8. The V gene's germline CDR1 is SGHTA and CDR2 FQGNSA. This CDR3 contains 16 residues. Combining the CDR3 with reference TRBV7-2 and TRBJ2-3 gives the whole variable domain GAGVSQSPSNKVTEKGKDVELRCDPISGHTALYWYRQSLGQGLEFLIYFQGNSAPDKSGLPSDRFSAERTGGSVSTLTIQRTQQEDSAVYLCASSFLAGHSSDTQYFGPGTRLTVL.

In its sample, this clonotype was seen many times. The CDR3 is CASSFSGYAEAFF. As DNA, the CDR3 is TGTGCCAGCAGCTTCTCGGGATACGCTGAAGCTTTCTTT. The chain joins TRBV7-2 to TRBJ1-1; no firm D call. This CDR3 spans 13 amino acids. Germline V gene sequence: CDR1 SGHTA, CDR2 FQGNSA. The germline V and J ends were trimmed by 3 bases and 6 bases, with 11 bases remaining between them.

In its sample, this clonotype was seen a few times. The genes are TRBV19 and TRBJ1-1; D call uncertain. CDR1 and CDR2 from the germline V gene are LNHDA and SQIVND (reference sequence). With 4 bases removed from V and 1 base from J, the gap between germline ends came to 13 bases. The CDR3 totals 15 residues. The CDR3 DNA reads TGTGCCAGTAGTAATTTCAGGCAAACGAACACTGAAGCTTTCTTT. Residues: CASSNFRQTNTEAFF.

This clonotype was picked up a small number of times. This chain connects TRBV27 to TRBJ2-6, with TRBD1 matching 9 bases. The CDR3 covers 18 residues. J gave up 4 bases and V 8 bases, and 15 bases lay outside the gene matches. Germline CDR1 MNHEY, CDR2 SMNVEV (reference sequence). The CDR3 DNA follows: TGTGCCAGCGGGCGGGACAGGGTCCCCACGGACGGGGCCAACGTCCTGACTTTC. It encodes CASGRDRVPTDGANVLTF.

V usage is TRBV7-2 and J usage is TRBJ2-7; a possible D gene is TRBD1 (5 bases). There are 13 residues in the CDR3. Germline CDR1 and CDR2: SGHTA and FQGNSA. Trimming left V 5 bases short and J 5 bases short, with 13 bases between. The CDR3 here is CASSPSRVHEQYV. CDR3 in DNA: TGTGCCAGCAGCCCGAGCAGGGTCCACGAGCAGTACGTC.

This clonotype turned up a few times. The chain couples TRBV20-1 to TRBJ2-5; D is unresolved. The length of the CDR3 is 14 residues. Deletions cut 6 bases from V and 1 base from J, with 15 bases between. Per germline, CDR1 DFQATT and CDR2 SNEGSKA (reference sequence). CDR3 coding DNA: TGCAGTGCAAACTACCGGACCGGCCAAGAGACCCAGTACTTC. Amino acids: CSANYRTGQETQYF.

In this sample, this clonotype turned up many times. The chain has TRBV7-9 and TRBJ1-2; D call uncertain. The CDR3 consists of 13 residues. Trimming shortened V by 6 bases and J by 4 bases, and 12 bases separated the two germline ends. Germline V gene data show CDR1 as SEHNR and CDR2 as FQNEAQ (reference sequence). The CDR3 sequence: CASSFTGVYGYTF. CDR3 DNA sequence: TGTGCCAGCAGTTTTACCGGGGTCTATGGCTACACCTTC.

This clonotype was counted many times. The chain has TRBV7-6 and TRBJ1-2, with no clear D. CDR3 length: 15 amino acids. Looked up from germline, CDR1 is SGHVS and CDR2 is FNYEAQ. V was clipped by 0 bases and J by 6 bases, with 14 bases between them. CDR3 coding DNA: TGTGCCAGCAGCTTAGCGGCCGGGGAGAGCGATGGCTACACCTTC. It specifies CASSLAAGESDGYTF.

This clonotype was seen a handful of times. The genes are TRBV7-9 and TRBJ2-1; maybe TRBD2 (6 bases). Looked up from germline, CDR1 is SEHNR and CDR2 is FQNEAQ (reference sequence). The V end was cut by 3 bases, the J end by 7 bases, with 10 bases between. The CDR3 is 13 amino acids. The CDR3 region is CASSFPGRNEQFF. The CDR3 coding sequence is TGTGCCAGCAGCTTTCCGGGGAGGAATGAGCAGTTCTTC.

The table lists this clonotype with a few counts. The V gene is TRBV7-2, the J gene TRBJ2-6; D is perhaps TRBD1 (6 bases). Germline CDR1 SGHTA, CDR2 FQGNSA. The CDR3 is 18 residues long. Between the trimmed V and J ends, which lost 1 base and 2 bases, there was a span of 15 bases. This CDR3 reads CASSLEGVWGTGANVLTF. CDR3 coding DNA: TGTGCCAGCAGCTTAGAGGGGGTGTGGGGGACTGGGGCCAACGTCCTGACTTTC.

This clonotype has only a few counts. The chain couples TRBV7-3 to TRBJ1-1; no firm D call. Germline CDR1 and CDR2: SGHTA and FQGTGA. CDR3 length equals 15 residues. The V end lost 0 bases, the J end lost 1 base, and 9 bases lay between the germline ends. The CDR3 DNA is TGTGCCAGCAGCTTAACCGGGGAGGGGAACACTGAAGCTTTCTTT. Translating gives CASSLTGEGNTEAFF.

In this sample, this clonotype turned up a few times. This chain joins TRBV2 and TRBJ1-4, with D maybe TRBD1 (6 bases). Germline CDR1 and CDR2: SNHLY and FYNNEI. Trimming took off 8 bases at V and 8 bases at J, with 18 bases between the two ends. The length of the CDR3 is 14 residues. The DNA of the CDR3 is TGTGCCAGCCGAACCTCGGGGGGCGTAGAAAAACTGTTTTTT. This codes for CASRTSGGVEKLFF.

The rearrangement joins TRBV20-1 to TRBJ2-7; D assignment may be TRBD1 or TRBD2 (7 bases each). CDR3 length: 14 residues. Germline assignment: CDR1 DFQATT and CDR2 SNEGSKA (reference sequence). V was cut by 3 bases and J by 6 bases, with 18 bases left in between. The CDR3 bases are TGCAGTGCTAGTCAGGGGGGGTCTTCGGCCGAGCAGTACTTC. Amino acid sequence: CSASQGGSSAEQYF.

As for this clonotype: Germline and junction disagree at one end, which may indicate a read error. This rearrangement joins TRBV27 to TRBJ2-2; D gene uncertain. In germline, CDR1 is MNHEY, CDR2 SMNVEV (reference sequence). The CDR3 contains 17 residues. The CDR3 sequence is CANSSFQLKANTGELFF. The CDR3 DNA reads TGTGCCAACAGTTCCTTCCAGCTAAAAGCGAACACCGGGGAGCTGTTTTTT.

This clonotype appeared a few times. The gene calls are TRBV27 and TRBJ1-1; maybe TRBD1 (6 bases). Per the germline V gene, CDR1 is MNHEY and CDR2 is SMNVEV (reference sequence). Trimming cost V 3 bases and J 4 bases, with 15 bases left between them. The CDR3 spans 15 residues. CDR3 amino acids: CASSFDRGALTEAFF. The CDR3 bases are TGTGCCAGCAGTTTTGATAGGGGGGCTCTCACTGAAGCTTTCTTT.

This clonotype was recorded a few times. J is TRBJ2-7 and V is TRBV28; no firm D call. Per the germline V gene, CDR1 is MDHEN and CDR2 is SYDVKM. Trimming shortened V by 2 bases and J by 4 bases, and 9 bases separated the two germline ends. The CDR3 is 13 residues long. CDR3 loop: CASSLRRKYEQYV. CDR3 DNA: TGTGCCAGCAGTTTAAGGCGGAAATACGAGCAGTACGTC.

This chain links TRBV6-2 or TRBV6-3 with TRBJ1-5; D uncertain. This CDR3 spans 17 amino acids. The V and J ends lost 2 bases and 0 bases respectively, with 14 bases between them. Germline V CDR1 and CDR2: MNHEY, SVGEGT. CDR3 loop: CASSYVGGVYSNQPQHF. For the CDR3, the DNA is TGTGCCAGCAGTTACGTTGGTGGGGTGTATAGCAATCAGCCCCAGCATTTT.

The chain links TRBV5-3 to TRBJ1-2; the match to TRBD1 covers 12 bases. Being an ORF, TRBV5-3 has a function that is uncertain. The CDR3 consists of 16 residues. J was trimmed by 2 bases and V by 8 bases; bases with no gene match: 10. CDR3 loop: CASITLGTGGNYGYTF. The CDR3 nucleotides are TGTGCCAGCATCACATTAGGGACAGGGGGCAACTATGGCTACACCTTC.

This clonotype was detected ten times or more. The rearrangement uses TRBV7-8 and TRBJ1-6, with D perhaps matching TRBD1 (5 bases). V lost 5 bases to trimming and J lost 6 bases, with 20 bases between them. CDR3 length equals 17 residues. Germline CDR1 SGHVS, CDR2 FQNEAQ. CDR3 bases: TGTGCCAGCAGCCGCGGGCGGGACCCCTCGGGTAATTCACCCCTCCACTTT. Its protein is CASSRGRDPSGNSPLHF.

This clonotype was counted many times. The rearrangement joins TRBV7-6 to TRBJ2-5; 10 positions match TRBD2. The germline CDR1 and CDR2 sequences are SGHVS and FNYEAQ. CDR3 length equals 17 residues. V shed 2 bases, J shed 2 bases, and the junction held 8 bases outside the gene matches. CDR3 in amino acids: CASSLSGGAVVQETQYF. In DNA form, the CDR3 reads TGTGCCAGCAGCTTAAGCGGGGGGGCGGTCGTACAAGAGACCCAGTACTTC.

This clonotype was counted many times. The rearrangement joins TRBV6-2 or TRBV6-3 to TRBJ2-2; 8 positions match TRBD1. J lost 6 bases, V lost 1 base, and 4 bases had no gene match. This CDR3 has 15 residues. Germline V gene lookup returns CDR1 MNHEY and CDR2 SVGEGT. The DNA for the CDR3 is TGTGCCAGCAGTTACTTGCCAGGGGGCTCCGGGGAGCTGTTTTTT. Residues: CASSYLPGGSGELFF.

The sample holds many counts of this clonotype. This chain links TRBV7-2 with TRBJ2-7; 10 bases fit TRBD1. The CDR3 consists of 15 residues. The germline CDR1 and CDR2 sequences are SGHTA and FQGNSA. V lost 1 base to trimming and J lost 4 bases; unmatched junction nucleotides: 4. CDR3 DNA: TGTGCCAGCAGCTTAGTGACAGGGGGCGGTTACGAGCAGTACGTC. This gives the protein CASSLVTGGGYEQYV.

V and J are TRBV6-6 and TRBJ1-1, with a weak D call TRBD1 (6 bases). V lost 8 bases, J lost 1 base, and 11 bases lay in between. The CDR3 sequence is 13 residues long. Germline V gene sequence: CDR1 MNHNY, CDR2 SVGAGI (reference sequence). This chain's CDR3 is CASRGHPNTEAFF. In DNA form, the CDR3 reads TGTGCCAGCCGGGGACACCCGAACACTGAAGCTTTCTTT.

This clonotype came up a few times. The chain carries TRBV19 and TRBJ2-2, with unresolved D. The V end was cut by 10 bases, the J end by 5 bases, with 8 bases between. The CDR3 length is 11 residues. Germline CDR1 and CDR2: LNHDA and SQIVND (reference sequence). CDR3 sequence reads: CATLSTGELFF. DNA of the CDR3: TGTGCCACCCTGTCGACCGGGGAGCTGTTTTTT.

The chain employs TRBV15 and TRBJ2-1, with D possibly being TRBD2 (7 bases). CDR1 is LNHNV and CDR2 is YYDKDF in the germline V gene (reference sequence). The ends were cut back, 0 bases at V and 7 bases at J, with 16 bases in the middle. The CDR3 extends over 16 amino acids. Written as DNA, the CDR3 is TGTGCCACCAGCAGAGATCGGGCGGGGGCAGGGAATGAGCAGTTCTTC. This translates into CATSRDRAGAGNEQFF.